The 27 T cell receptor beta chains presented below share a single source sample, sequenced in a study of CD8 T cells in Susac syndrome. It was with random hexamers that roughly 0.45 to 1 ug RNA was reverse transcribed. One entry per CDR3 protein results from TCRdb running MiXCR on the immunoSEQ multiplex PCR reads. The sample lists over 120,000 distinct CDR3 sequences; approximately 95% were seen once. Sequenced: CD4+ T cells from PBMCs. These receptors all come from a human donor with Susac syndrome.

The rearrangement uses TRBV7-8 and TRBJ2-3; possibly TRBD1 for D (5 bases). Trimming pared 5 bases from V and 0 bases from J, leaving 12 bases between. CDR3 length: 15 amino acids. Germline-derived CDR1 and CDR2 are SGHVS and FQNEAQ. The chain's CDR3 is CASSLMTASTDTQYF. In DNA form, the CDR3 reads TGTGCCAGCAGCCTAATGACAGCTAGCACAGATACGCAGTATTTT.

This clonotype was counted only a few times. The CDR3 DNA follows: TGCAGTGCACGACAGGGGAACACTGAAGCTTTCTTT. Encoded protein: CSARQGNTEAFF. V usage is TRBV20-1 and J usage is TRBJ1-1; 7 nucleotides agree with TRBD1. With 6 bases clipped from V and 1 base from J, the junction kept 2 bases outside the gene matches. Per the germline V gene, CDR1 is DFQATT and CDR2 is SNEGSKA (reference sequence). CDR3 size: 12 residues.

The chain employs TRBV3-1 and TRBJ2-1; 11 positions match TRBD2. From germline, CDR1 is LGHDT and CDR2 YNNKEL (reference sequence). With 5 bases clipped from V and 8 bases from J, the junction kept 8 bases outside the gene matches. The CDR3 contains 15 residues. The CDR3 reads CASSYSGGAIDEQFF. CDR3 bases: TGTGCCAGCAGCTATAGCGGGGGGGCCATCGATGAGCAGTTCTTC.

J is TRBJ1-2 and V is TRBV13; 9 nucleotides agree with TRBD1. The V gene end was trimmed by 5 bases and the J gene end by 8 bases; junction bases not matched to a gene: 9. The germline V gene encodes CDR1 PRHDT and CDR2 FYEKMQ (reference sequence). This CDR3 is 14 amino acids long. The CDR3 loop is CASSPRDRVGGYTF. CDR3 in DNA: TGTGCCAGCAGCCCCCGGGACAGGGTCGGCGGCTACACCTTC. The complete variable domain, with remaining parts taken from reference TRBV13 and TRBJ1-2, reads AAGVIQSPRHLIKEKRETATLKCYPIPRHDTVYWYQQGPGQDPQFLISFYEKMQSDKGSIPDRFSAQQFSDYHSELNMSSLELGDSALYFCASSPRDRVGGYTFGSGTRLTVV.

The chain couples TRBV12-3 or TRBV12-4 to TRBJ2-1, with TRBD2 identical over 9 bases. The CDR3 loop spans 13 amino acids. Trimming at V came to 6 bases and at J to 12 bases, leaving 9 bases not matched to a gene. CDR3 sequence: CASSHSTSGTQFF. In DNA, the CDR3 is TGTGCCAGCAGCCACTCGACTAGCGGAACGCAGTTCTTC.

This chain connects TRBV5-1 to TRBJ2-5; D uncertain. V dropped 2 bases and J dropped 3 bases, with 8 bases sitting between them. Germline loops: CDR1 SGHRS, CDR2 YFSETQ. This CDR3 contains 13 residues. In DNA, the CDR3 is TGCGCCAGCAGCTTAGGCCAGGAAGAGACCCAGTACTTC. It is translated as CASSLGQEETQYF.

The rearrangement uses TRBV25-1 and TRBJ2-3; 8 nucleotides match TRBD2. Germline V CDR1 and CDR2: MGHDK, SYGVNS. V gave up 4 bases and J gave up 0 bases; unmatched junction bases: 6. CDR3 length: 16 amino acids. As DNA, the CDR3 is TGTGCCAGCAGTGTGATCGGGGGGGCCAGCACAGATACGCAGTATTTT. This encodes CASSVIGGASTDTQYF. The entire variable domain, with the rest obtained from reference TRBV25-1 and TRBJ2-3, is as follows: EADIYQTPRYLVIGTGKKITLECSQTMGHDKMYWYQQDPGMELHLIHYSYGVNSTEKGDLSSESTVSRIRTEHFPLTLESARPSHTSQYLCASSVIGGASTDTQYFGPGTRLTVL.

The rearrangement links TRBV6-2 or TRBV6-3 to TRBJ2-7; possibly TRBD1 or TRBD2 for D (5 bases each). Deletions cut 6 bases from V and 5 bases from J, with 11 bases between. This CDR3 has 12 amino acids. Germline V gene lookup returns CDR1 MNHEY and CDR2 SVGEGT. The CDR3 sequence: CASSPRDHEQYF. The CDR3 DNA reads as TGTGCCAGCAGCCCCAGGGACCACGAGCAGTACTTC.

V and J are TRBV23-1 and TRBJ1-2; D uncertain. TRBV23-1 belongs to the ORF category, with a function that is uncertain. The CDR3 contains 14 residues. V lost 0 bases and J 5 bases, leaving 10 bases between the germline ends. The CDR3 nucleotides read TGCGCCAGCAGTCAATCGCGTTGGGAATATGGCTACACCTTC. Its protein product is CASSQSRWEYGYTF.

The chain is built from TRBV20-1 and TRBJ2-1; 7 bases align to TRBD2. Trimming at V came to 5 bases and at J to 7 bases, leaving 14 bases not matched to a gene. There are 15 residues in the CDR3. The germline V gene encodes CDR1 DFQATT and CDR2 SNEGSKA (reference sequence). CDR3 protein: CSAPNPSSSGNEQFF. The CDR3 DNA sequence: TGCAGTGCTCCTAATCCTAGTAGTAGCGGGAATGAGCAGTTCTTC.

CDR3 in DNA: TGTGCCAGCAGCTTTGGGAGGACCTATGGCTACACCTTC. It codes for CASSFGRTYGYTF. The gene calls are TRBV7-2 and TRBJ1-2; unclear D gene. The length of the CDR3 is 13 residues. V was trimmed by 3 bases and J by 4 bases, leaving 9 bases between them. Germline values: CDR1 SGHTA, CDR2 FQGNSA.

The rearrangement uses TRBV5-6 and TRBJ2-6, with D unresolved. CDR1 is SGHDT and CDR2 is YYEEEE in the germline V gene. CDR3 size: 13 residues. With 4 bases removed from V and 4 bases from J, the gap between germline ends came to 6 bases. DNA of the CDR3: TGTGCCAGCAGCCCCCTCGGGGCCAACGTCCTGACTTTC. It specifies CASSPLGANVLTF.

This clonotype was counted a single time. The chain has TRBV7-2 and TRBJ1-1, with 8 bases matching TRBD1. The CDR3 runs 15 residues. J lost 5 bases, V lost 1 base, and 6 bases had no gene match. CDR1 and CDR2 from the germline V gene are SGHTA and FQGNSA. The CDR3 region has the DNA TGTGCCAGCAGCTTAGGGCGGACAGGGCGGACTGAAGCTTTCTTT. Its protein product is CASSLGRTGRTEAFF.

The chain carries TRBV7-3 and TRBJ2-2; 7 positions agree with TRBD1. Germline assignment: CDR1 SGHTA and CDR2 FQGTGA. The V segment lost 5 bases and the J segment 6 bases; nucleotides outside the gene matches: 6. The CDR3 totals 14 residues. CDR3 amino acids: CASSTGTASGELFF. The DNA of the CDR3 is TGTGCCAGCAGCACCGGGACAGCCTCCGGGGAGCTGTTTTTT. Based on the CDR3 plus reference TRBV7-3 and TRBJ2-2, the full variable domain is GAGVSQTPSNKVTEKGKYVELRCDPISGHTALYWYRQSLGQGPEFLIYFQGTGAADDSGLPNDRFFAVRPEGSVSTLKIQRTERGDSAVYLCASSTGTASGELFFGEGSRLTVL.

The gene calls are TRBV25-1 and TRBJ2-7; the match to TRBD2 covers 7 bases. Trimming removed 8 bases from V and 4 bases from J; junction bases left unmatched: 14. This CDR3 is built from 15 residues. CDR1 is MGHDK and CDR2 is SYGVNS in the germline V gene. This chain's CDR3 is CASARHAGGSYEQYF. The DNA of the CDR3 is TGTGCCAGCGCAAGACATGCCGGGGGGAGTTACGAGCAGTACTTC.

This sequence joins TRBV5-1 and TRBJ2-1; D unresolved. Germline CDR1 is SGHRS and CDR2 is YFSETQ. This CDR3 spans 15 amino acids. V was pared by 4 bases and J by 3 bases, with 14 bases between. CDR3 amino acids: CASSPSTGNYNEQFF. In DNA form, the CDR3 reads TGCGCCAGCAGCCCGTCGACCGGAAACTACAATGAGCAGTTCTTC.

CDR3 loop: CSVDPQHAYGYTF. CDR3 nucleotide sequence: TGCAGCGTTGATCCACAGCATGCCTATGGCTACACCTTC. This chain connects TRBV29-1 to TRBJ1-2; D not certain. Trimming took off 3 bases at V and 4 bases at J, with 12 bases between the two ends. Germline CDR1 and CDR2: SQVTM and ANQGSEA. The CDR3 has 13 residues.

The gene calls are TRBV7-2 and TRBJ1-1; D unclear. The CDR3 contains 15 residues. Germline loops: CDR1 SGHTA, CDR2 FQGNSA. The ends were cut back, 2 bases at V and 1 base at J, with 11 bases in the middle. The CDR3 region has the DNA TGTGCCAGCAGCTTATCCCAGGCGGGGAACACTGAAGCTTTCTTT. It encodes CASSLSQAGNTEAFF. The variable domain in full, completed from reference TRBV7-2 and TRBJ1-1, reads GAGVSQSPSNKVTEKGKDVELRCDPISGHTALYWYRQSLGQGLEFLIYFQGNSAPDKSGLPSDRFSAERTGGSVSTLTIQRTQQEDSAVYLCASSLSQAGNTEAFFGQGTRLTVV.

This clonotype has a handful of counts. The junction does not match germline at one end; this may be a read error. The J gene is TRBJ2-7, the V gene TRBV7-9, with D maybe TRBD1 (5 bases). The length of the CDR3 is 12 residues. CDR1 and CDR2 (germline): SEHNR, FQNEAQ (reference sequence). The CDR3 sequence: CASSLGAYEQYF. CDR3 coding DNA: TGTGCCAGCAGTTTAGGGGCCTACGAGCAGTACTTC.

DNA of the CDR3: TGCAGTGCTTGCCCCGGGGGATCTAGCACAGATACGCAGTATTTT. Protein product: CSACPGGSSTDTQYF. The gene calls are TRBV20-1 and TRBJ2-3; a weak D match, TRBD2 (6 bases). The CDR3 consists of 15 residues. Germline assignment: CDR1 DFQATT and CDR2 SNEGSKA (reference sequence). Trimming stripped 5 bases from V and 0 bases from J, with 15 bases between.

The CDR3 sequence is CASSFRTTERETQYF. The CDR3 DNA is TGTGCCAGCAGTTTCAGGACAACCGAGAGGGAGACCCAGTACTTC. The gene calls are TRBV12-3 or TRBV12-4 and TRBJ2-5, with D tentatively TRBD1 (5 bases). This CDR3 comprises 15 residues. V was cut by 3 bases and J by 5 bases, with 16 bases left in between.

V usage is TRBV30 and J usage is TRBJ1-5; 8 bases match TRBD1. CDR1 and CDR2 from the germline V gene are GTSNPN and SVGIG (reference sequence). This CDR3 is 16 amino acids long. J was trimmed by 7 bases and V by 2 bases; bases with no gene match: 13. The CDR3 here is CAWSWQGAIGGQPQHF. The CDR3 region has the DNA TGTGCCTGGAGTTGGCAGGGGGCGATCGGTGGGCAGCCCCAGCATTTT.

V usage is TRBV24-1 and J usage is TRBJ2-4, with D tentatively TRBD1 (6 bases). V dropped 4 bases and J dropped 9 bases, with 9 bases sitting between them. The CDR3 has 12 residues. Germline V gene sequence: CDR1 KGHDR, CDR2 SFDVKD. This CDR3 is CATSEQGSIQYF. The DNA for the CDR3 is TGTGCCACCAGTGAGCAGGGGAGCATTCAGTACTTC.

CDR3 nucleotide sequence: TGTGCCAGCAGTTTATTCCCTGAGCCCCAGCATTTT. Protein product: CASSLFPEPQHF. The genes are TRBV12-3 or TRBV12-4 and TRBJ1-5, with D unclear. The V end lost 2 bases, the J end lost 8 bases, and 7 bases lay between the germline ends. The CDR3 runs 12 residues.

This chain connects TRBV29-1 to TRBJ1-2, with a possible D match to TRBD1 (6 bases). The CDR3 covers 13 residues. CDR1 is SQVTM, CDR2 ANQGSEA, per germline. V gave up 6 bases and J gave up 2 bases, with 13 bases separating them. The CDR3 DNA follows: TGCAGCGTGGGAGGACAGCGAAACTATGGCTACACCTTC. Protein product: CSVGGQRNYGYTF.

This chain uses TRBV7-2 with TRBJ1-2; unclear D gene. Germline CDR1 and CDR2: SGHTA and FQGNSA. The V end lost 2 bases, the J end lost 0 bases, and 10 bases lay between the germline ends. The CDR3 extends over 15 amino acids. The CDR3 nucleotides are TGTGCCAGCAGCTTAAATGCCGGTGCTAACTATGGCTACACCTTC. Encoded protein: CASSLNAGANYGYTF. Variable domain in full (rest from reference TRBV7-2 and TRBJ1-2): GAGVSQSPSNKVTEKGKDVELRCDPISGHTALYWYRQSLGQGLEFLIYFQGNSAPDKSGLPSDRFSAERTGGSVSTLTIQRTQQEDSAVYLCASSLNAGANYGYTFGSGTRLTVV.

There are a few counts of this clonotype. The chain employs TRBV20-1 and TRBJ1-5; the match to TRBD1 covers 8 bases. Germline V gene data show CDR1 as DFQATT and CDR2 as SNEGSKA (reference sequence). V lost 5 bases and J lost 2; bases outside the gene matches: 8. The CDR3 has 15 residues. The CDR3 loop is CSAPLGTGGNQPQHF. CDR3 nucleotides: TGCAGTGCTCCCCTCGGGACAGGCGGCAATCAGCCCCAGCATTTT.